The following is a TCR beta chain sequence with its context. The antigen this receptor binds is unknown. No base quality information exists; no much larger clone differs at one position. V loses 0 bases, J loses 3 bases, and the germline ends lie 7 bases apart. The germline V gene yields SGHNT for CDR1 and YENEEA for CDR2. Including the terminal cysteine and phenylalanine, the CDR3 comprises 14 residues. The entry retains the CDR3 DNA only, 42 bases that are in frame from base 1. Libraries were constructed by the immunoSEQ multiplex PCR assay. Roughly 100,000 TCR templates per sample were assayed on the deep sequencing platform. Genomic DNA extracted from sorted T cells was used for TCRbeta CDR3 sequencing. Under the source paper's analysis protocol: The R programming language was used for clonal analysis of the TCRbeta CDR3 data. Comparing unstimulated samples against CFSE-low samples taken after the reaction was how alloreactive CD4+ and CD8+ clones were defined. Regulatory or non-regulatory origin of alloreactive CD4+ clones was assigned by matching sequences to the sorted unstimulated Treg and non-Treg repertoires. TCRdb retrieved this table from immuneACCESS and kept in-frame rearrangements only. Not all clones are present; in checked studies, unresolved V genes account for under half, and no reason is known for the remainder. V and J calls and clone size follow that table, whereas D and trimming were derived from the DNA. A total of about 110,000 clones appear in this sample, under 95% of them only once. The ten most abundant clones make up more than 0.65% of the sample.

These data are taken from a study of siplizumab effects on memory and regulatory T cells (dated by TCRdb to the late 2010s). About the full investigation: The effect of the anti-CD2 antibody siplizumab on alloreactive T-cell subsets was examined in allogeneic mixed lymphocyte reactions constructed from human PBMCs.

The research as a whole found: Siplizumab significantly lowered the cumulative frequency of alloreactive sequences that could be traced to unstimulated CD4+ memory T cells. Whether proliferating Tregs from siplizumab cultures were suppressive was not functionally confirmed. In reactions with siplizumab, an average of 68.8% of mappable alloreactive CD4+ clones were Treg-derived, compared with roughly 27% in control reactions. Compared with memory T cells, unstimulated naive T cells appeared more diverse, and naive cells seemed to make a substantial contribution to the alloresponse. Because sequences below about 10^-5 frequency were poorly captured, only a minor fraction of alloreactive clones could be mapped to unstimulated subsets. For roughly 75-97% of proliferating CD4+ or CD8+ clones, no naive or memory phenotype could be assigned.

Sorted unstimulated T cells, along with proliferating T cells recovered from mixed lymphocyte reactions, underwent TCRbeta CDR3 sequencing. Fresh whole blood from approximately 11 HLA-typed healthy donors served as the source for isolating PBMCs. To map where alloreactive clones came from, CD4+ regulatory T cells in the unstimulated state were FACS-sorted. The sequencing sample was made of Tregs sorted from blood. The clonotype was recovered from a human donor in good health. The receptor chain draws on TRBV11-3 and TRBJ2-3; a weak D assignment points to TRBD2 (6 bases agree). The bases read TGTGCCAGCAGCTTAGATAGCGGAACAGATACGCAGTATTTT. This codes for CASSLDSGTDTQYF.